This T cell receptor beta chain originates from a study of blood T cell repertoires in COVID-19. For the study at large: Donors in the United States, Italy and Spain gave samples during acute or convalescent COVID-19. PBMCs, B-cell-depleted T cells, or T cells were the source of the cDNA or gDNA that made up the material.

V was cut by 0 bases and J by 1 base, with 12 bases left in between. CDR3 length: 16 residues. In germline, CDR1 is MNHEY, CDR2 SVGEGT. Per the original data handling: Amplification from reference gene primers served as the basis for estimated nucleated cell counts. Clones were read by immunoSEQ multiplex PCR, and TCRdb kept only the in-frame ones, dropping some. V and J calls and clone size are copied from that table; D and trimming were computed from the DNA. The sample yields around 52,000 clones, roughly 82% seen once. The sample comprised peripheral blood. The chain employs TRBV6-2 or TRBV6-3 and TRBJ2-5; possibly TRBD1 for D (6 bases). The TCR was taken from a woman aged 80 or older with acute or convalescent COVID-19. CDR3 sequence reads: CASSYSAGEIQETQYF. Here the CDR3 DNA reads TGTGCCAGCAGTTACTCAGCAGGGGAGATCCAAGAGACCCAGTACTTC.